A single sample is the source of the 32 T cell receptor beta chains below, sequenced in a study of blood T cell repertoires in COVID-19 (dated by TCRdb to 2020 to 2022). Library preparation used the immunoSEQ multiplex PCR assay. TCRdb carries this immuneACCESS record with in-frame sequences only. Its versions omit some clonotypes, under half of them owing to an unresolved V gene in the studies checked, with the rest unexplained. The sample records 440,000 or so clones, approximately 89% of which are singletons. The top ten hold about 1.6% of the sample. Sequenced input: peripheral blood. These receptors originate from a woman aged 40 to 50 with COVID-19, enrolled during active disease.

The chain combines TRBV7-9 with TRBJ1-1; D is ambiguous. CDR3 size: 12 residues. CDR1 SEHNR and CDR2 FQNEAQ come from the germline V gene (reference sequence). Trimming left V 10 bases short and J 2 bases short, with 11 bases between. CDR3 loop: CATRSTNTEAFF. CDR3 DNA sequence: TGTGCCACCAGATCGACAAACACTGAAGCTTTCTTT.

The chain combines TRBV5-1 with TRBJ2-7; D not certain. CDR1 is SGHRS and CDR2 is YFSETQ in the germline V gene. Trimming left V 3 bases short and J 4 bases short, with 11 bases between. The CDR3 runs 13 residues. CDR3 amino acids: CASSSHLRYEQYF. The CDR3 bases are TGCGCCAGCAGCTCCCACCTCAGGTACGAGCAGTACTTC.

The chain joins TRBV14 to TRBJ1-2; 9 bases line up with TRBD1. Germline values: CDR1 SGHDN, CDR2 FVKESK. The CDR3 has 15 amino acids. V trimming: 4 bases; J trimming: 3 bases; junction bases outside the gene matches: 6. The DNA for the CDR3 is TGTGCCAGCAGCCCCTTACAGGGGGCCCACTATGGCTACACCTTC. This translates into CASSPLQGAHYGYTF.

The V gene is TRBV11-2, the J gene TRBJ1-2; 7 bases fit TRBD1. CDR1 and CDR2 (germline): SGHAT, FQNNGV. Germline trimming cut 4 bases from V and 8 bases from J; bases unmatched to any gene: 10. This CDR3 is built from 14 residues. This CDR3 reads CASSSPITGEGYTF. In DNA form, the CDR3 reads TGTGCCAGCAGCTCACCCATTACAGGGGAGGGCTACACCTTC. Looking up the rest from reference TRBV11-2 and TRBJ1-2 gives the full variable domain: EAGVAQSPRYKIIEKRQSVAFWCNPISGHATLYWYQQILGQGPKLLIQFQNNGVVDDSQLPKDRFSAERLKGVDSTLKIQPAKLEDSAVYLCASSSPITGEGYTFGSGTRLTVV.

The V call is TRBV7-2, the J call TRBJ1-6, with D unclear. The CDR3 loop spans 13 amino acids. Deletions cut 5 bases from V and 9 bases from J, with 11 bases between. The germline V gene has CDR1 SGHTA and CDR2 FQGNSA. The DNA for the CDR3 is TGTGCCAGCAGCCTAGTAGCGGGTTCACCCCTCCACTTT. Its translation is CASSLVAGSPLHF. The complete variable domain, with remaining parts taken from reference TRBV7-2 and TRBJ1-6, reads GAGVSQSPSNKVTEKGKDVELRCDPISGHTALYWYRQSLGQGLEFLIYFQGNSAPDKSGLPSDRFSAERTGGSVSTLTIQRTQQEDSAVYLCASSLVAGSPLHFGNGTRLTVT.

The rearrangement joins TRBV4-1 to TRBJ1-2, with TRBD1 matching over 7 bases. This CDR3 has 15 residues. The trim removed 0 bases at V and 5 bases at J, leaving 6 bases unmatched. Germline V gene sequence: CDR1 MGHRA, CDR2 YSYEKL. The CDR3 loop reads CASSQDPDREYGYTF. In DNA, the CDR3 is TGCGCCAGCAGCCAAGATCCAGACAGGGAATATGGCTACACCTTC.

The chain is built from TRBV6-5 and TRBJ1-1, with D perhaps matching TRBD1 (6 bases). This CDR3 comprises 14 residues. Trimming stripped 8 bases from V and 1 base from J, with 14 bases between. CDR1 MNHEY and CDR2 SVGAGI come from the germline V gene. The CDR3 sequence is CASLGGAGNTEAFF. The CDR3 DNA sequence: TGTGCCAGCCTGGGGGGGGCAGGGAACACTGAAGCTTTCTTT.

The chain is built from TRBV19 and TRBJ2-1, with TRBD1 identical over 8 bases. The CDR3 is 16 residues long. J was trimmed by 9 bases and V by 7 bases; bases with no gene match: 17. Germline CDR1 is LNHDA and CDR2 is SQIVND (reference sequence). CDR3 protein: CASTGIRTGYVREQFF. DNA of the CDR3: TGTGCCAGTACCGGAATCCGGACAGGGTATGTTCGTGAGCAGTTCTTC.

The rearrangement links TRBV12-3 or TRBV12-4 to TRBJ1-1; D call uncertain. This CDR3 spans 13 amino acids. V lost 0 bases to trimming and J lost 8 bases, with 10 bases between them. CDR3 coding DNA: TGTGCCAGCAGTTTAGCGAGGGATAAGGAAGCTTTCTTT. It yields the protein CASSLARDKEAFF.

The chain combines TRBV7-3 with TRBJ2-1; 8 positions match TRBD2. Germline V lookup: CDR1 SGHTA, CDR2 FQGTGA. The ends lost 5 bases at V and 8 bases at J; junction bases unmatched: 11. The CDR3 is 15 residues long. CDR3 sequence (DNA): TGTGCCAGCAGCCCGCCCGGGACTAGTTTTCATGAGCAGTTCTTC. Translation gives CASSPPGTSFHEQFF.

This chain links TRBV5-1 with TRBJ1-1; D is ambiguous. With 1 base removed from V and 5 bases from J, the gap between germline ends came to 15 bases. The CDR3 sequence is 15 residues long. CDR1 and CDR2 (germline): SGHRS, YFSETQ. The DNA of the CDR3 is TGCGCCAGCAGCTTGCCCTCCACGTTGAGAACTGAAGCTTTCTTT. It translates to CASSLPSTLRTEAFF.

As concerns this clone: At the DNA level, this CDR3 is encoded by other sequences in the same sample as well. The rearrangement links TRBV2 to TRBJ1-2; the match to TRBD1 covers 9 bases. J gave up 2 bases and V 7 bases, and 2 bases lay outside the gene matches. CDR3 length: 13 amino acids. CDR1 and CDR2 from the germline V gene are SNHLY and FYNNEI. The CDR3 DNA reads as TGTGCCAGCACGGACAGGGGAAACTATGGCTACACCTTC. Translated, it gives CASTDRGNYGYTF.

In its sample, this clone was seen once. CDR3 in amino acids: CASSRDPPRGETQYF. The CDR3 DNA reads TGTGCCAGCTCAAGGGACCCCCCCAGGGGGGAGACCCAGTACTTC. The chain links TRBV7-6 to TRBJ2-5; 7 bases are shared with TRBD1. V gave up 8 bases and J gave up 5 bases; unmatched junction bases: 14. This CDR3 has 15 amino acids. Germline V lookup: CDR1 SGHVS, CDR2 FNYEAQ. Looking up the rest from reference TRBV7-6 and TRBJ2-5 gives the full variable domain: GAGVSQSPRYKVTKRGQDVALRCDPISGHVSLYWYRQALGQGPEFLTYFNYEAQQDKSGLPNDRFSAERPEGSISTLTIQRTEQRDSAMYRCASSRDPPRGETQYFGPGTRLLVL.

This chain joins TRBV7-2 and TRBJ2-1; D is perhaps TRBD2 (6 bases). Germline CDR1 reads SGHTA; CDR2 reads FQGNSA. The CDR3 is 15 amino acids. V lost 2 bases and J lost 7, with 15 bases in between. Written as DNA, the CDR3 is TGTGCCAGCAGCTTATATCTGGGAGGTCAGAATGAGCAGTTCTTC. Translating gives CASSLYLGGQNEQFF.

The chain has TRBV28 and TRBJ2-2, with D perhaps TRBD1 (7 bases). The CDR3 extends over 15 amino acids. V was pared by 6 bases and J by 4 bases, with 15 bases between. In germline, CDR1 is MDHEN, CDR2 SYDVKM. The CDR3: CASRQGGAGTGELFF. The CDR3 nucleotides are TGTGCCAGCAGGCAGGGGGGCGCGGGCACCGGGGAGCTGTTTTTT.

V gene TRBV19 combines with J gene TRBJ1-6, with 7 bases aligning to TRBD1. The CDR3 covers 17 residues. V was pared by 4 bases and J by 5 bases, with 11 bases of the junction left unmatched. CDR1 is LNHDA, CDR2 SQIVND, per germline (reference sequence). Here the CDR3 DNA reads TGTGCCAGTAGTACCCCCCTAACAGGGGCCAATAATTCACCCCTCCACTTT. It translates to CASSTPLTGANNSPLHF.

V usage is TRBV9 and J usage is TRBJ2-2; D call uncertain. The V and J ends lost 4 bases and 1 base respectively, with 11 bases between them. The CDR3 covers 15 residues. In germline, CDR1 is SGDLS, CDR2 YYNGEE. The CDR3 loop is CASSSESRNTGELFF. CDR3 nucleotides: TGTGCCAGCAGCTCCGAAAGTAGGAACACCGGGGAGCTGTTTTTT.

V and J are TRBV10-3 and TRBJ1-1, with 8 bases lining up with TRBD1. The CDR3 covers 13 residues. The J segment lost 8 bases and the V segment lost 2 bases, leaving 4 bases of the junction unmatched. CDR1 and CDR2 (germline): ENHRY, SYGVKD. The CDR3 DNA is TGTGCCATCAGTGAGCGGGGGGACAGGGAAGCTTTCTTT. This sequence encodes CAISERGDREAFF.

The chain carries TRBV9 and TRBJ1-2; D remains ambiguous. V was clipped by 0 bases and J by 1 base, with 7 bases between them. The CDR3 length is 14 residues. From germline, CDR1 is SGDLS and CDR2 YYNGEE. CDR3 loop: CASSVEEGNYGYTF. The CDR3 nucleotides are TGTGCCAGCAGCGTAGAGGAGGGTAACTATGGCTACACCTTC. The variable domain in full, with the rest retrieved from reference TRBV9 and TRBJ1-2, is DSGVTQTPKHLITATGQRVTLRCSPRSGDLSVYWYQQSLDQGLQFLIQYYNGEERAKGNILERFSAQQFPDLHSELNLSSLELGDSALYFCASSVEEGNYGYTFGSGTRLTVV.

The chain is built from TRBV15 and TRBJ2-2; D remains unclear. Germline V gene lookup returns CDR1 LNHNV and CDR2 YYDKDF (reference sequence). CDR3 length equals 14 residues. V shed 1 base and J shed 6 bases, with 9 bases lying between them. For the CDR3, the DNA is TGTGCCACCAGCAGAGGCCCACAGTCCGGGGAGCTGTTTTTT. Its protein product is CATSRGPQSGELFF.

The J gene is TRBJ2-1, the V gene TRBV3-1 (or the pseudogene TRBV3-2); no definite D call. V dropped 1 base and J dropped 3 bases, with 7 bases sitting between them. Germline V gene sequence: CDR1 LGHDT, CDR2 YNNKEL (reference sequence). This CDR3 region has 14 residues. The CDR3 DNA follows: TGTGCCAGCAGCCAAGGGAGTTTCTACAATGAGCAGTTCTTC. This encodes CASSQGSFYNEQFF.

The chain combines TRBV5-1 with TRBJ1-5; 7 positions agree with TRBD1. Germline V lookup: CDR1 SGHRS, CDR2 YFSETQ. Trimming at V came to 4 bases and at J to 5 bases, leaving 6 bases not matched to a gene. The CDR3 runs 14 residues. The CDR3 DNA reads TGCGCCAGCAGCGTGACAGGGAGCGATCAGCCCCAGCATTTT. This translates into CASSVTGSDQPQHF. The complete variable domain, with remaining parts taken from reference TRBV5-1 and TRBJ1-5, reads KAGVTQTPRYLIKTRGQQVTLSCSPISGHRSVSWYQQTPGQGLQFLFEYFSETQRNKGNFPGRFSGRQFSNSRSEMNVSTLELGDSALYLCASSVTGSDQPQHFGDGTRLSIL.

The chain links TRBV27 to TRBJ1-1, with 7 bases aligning to TRBD1. Trimming cost V 4 bases and J 5 bases; bases outside gene matches: 10. The CDR3 has 15 amino acids. CDR1 and CDR2 from the germline V gene are MNHEY and SMNVEV (reference sequence). The CDR3 nucleotides read TGTGCCAGCAGTTCCGACAGGGTATCAGAGACTGAAGCTTTCTTT. Its protein is CASSSDRVSETEAFF.

This sequence joins TRBV5-6 and TRBJ1-1; 9 nucleotides match TRBD1. With V trimmed by 1 base and J by 0 bases, 7 bases remained unmatched. CDR3 length: 17 residues. Germline CDR1 is SGHDT and CDR2 is YYEEEE. The CDR3 nucleotides read TGTGCCAGCAGCTTGAACAGGGGGCTAAGTGTGAACACTGAAGCTTTCTTT. Residues: CASSLNRGLSVNTEAFF.

This chain links TRBV15 with TRBJ2-7; 7 nucleotides agree with TRBD1. This CDR3 spans 16 amino acids. The trim removed 0 bases at V and 3 bases at J, leaving 8 bases unmatched. Germline CDR1 and CDR2: LNHNV and YYDKDF (reference sequence). CDR3 bases: TGTGCCACCAGCAGAGATGAAGACAGGGAGCACTACGAGCAGTACTTC. It codes for CATSRDEDREHYEQYF.

The V and J genes are TRBV27 and TRBJ2-7; TRBD1 matches at 8 bases. The CDR3 runs to 13 residues. Germline-derived CDR1 and CDR2 are MNHEY and SMNVEV (reference sequence). The V and J ends lost 5 bases and 4 bases, in that order; junction bases with no gene match: 4. CDR3 DNA sequence: TGTGCCAGCAGTGGCAGGGGGCGGTACGAGCAGTACTTC. Protein sequence: CASSGRGRYEQYF.

This sequence joins TRBV15 and TRBJ2-3; D gene ambiguous. Trimming shortened V by 0 bases and J by 2 bases, and 9 bases separated the two germline ends. Germline assignment: CDR1 LNHNV and CDR2 YYDKDF (reference sequence). There are 15 residues in the CDR3. CDR3 bases: TGTGCCACCAGCAGAGAGAGAAGCTTCACAGATACGCAGTATTTT. Protein product: CATSRERSFTDTQYF.

The V and J genes are TRBV30 and TRBJ1-6; D not certain. This CDR3 has 12 amino acids. V lost 2 bases, J lost 5 bases, and 4 bases lay in between. Germline V CDR1 and CDR2: GTSNPN, SVGIG (reference sequence). CDR3 loop: CAWSPDNSPLHF. DNA of the CDR3: TGTGCCTGGAGTCCGGATAATTCACCCCTCCACTTT. The complete variable domain, with remaining parts taken from reference TRBV30 and TRBJ1-6, reads SQTIHQWPATLVQPVGSPLSLECTVEGTSNPNLYWYRQAAGRGLQLLFYSVGIGQISSEVPQNLSASRPQDRQFILSSKKLLLSDSGFYLCAWSPDNSPLHFGNGTRLTVT.

V and J are TRBV24-1 and TRBJ1-4; 10 bases align to TRBD1. Per the germline V gene, CDR1 is KGHDR and CDR2 is SFDVKD. V shed 3 bases and J 8 bases; nucleotides not matched to a gene: 5. The CDR3 sequence is 15 residues long. CDR3 in amino acids: CATSDPGTGDEKLFF. CDR3 DNA: TGTGCCACCAGTGATCCCGGGACAGGGGACGAAAAACTGTTTTTT.

The gene calls are TRBV28 and TRBJ1-2, with 8 bases that match TRBD1. The V gene end was trimmed by 6 bases and the J gene end by 4 bases; junction bases not matched to a gene: 13. This CDR3 has 16 amino acids. Germline loops: CDR1 MDHEN, CDR2 SYDVKM. The CDR3: CASRVGGGTGVYGYTF. The DNA for the CDR3 is TGTGCCAGCAGAGTCGGAGGGGGGACAGGAGTCTATGGCTACACCTTC.

This clone appeared a single time. The gene calls are TRBV28 and TRBJ1-2, with a weak D call TRBD1 (5 bases). Germline V gene lookup returns CDR1 MDHEN and CDR2 SYDVKM. V dropped 3 bases and J dropped 5 bases, with 13 bases sitting between them. The length of the CDR3 is 14 residues. The CDR3 DNA is TGTGCCAGCAGTTTTTCAGGGCCCGCTTATGGCTACACCTTC. Protein sequence: CASSFSGPAYGYTF.

This chain connects TRBV15 to TRBJ2-7, with 10 bases matching TRBD1. Per the germline V gene, CDR1 is LNHNV and CDR2 is YYDKDF (reference sequence). Unmatched junction bases numbered 0, after V lost 1 base and J lost 3 bases. The CDR3 contains 14 residues. The CDR3 DNA is TGTGCCACCAGCAGAGGGACAGGGGGCTACGAGCAGTACTTC. This translates into CATSRGTGGYEQYF.